This entry is about one T cell receptor beta chain. Its specificity is unknown. After removal of 6 bases from V and 5 bases from J, the junction contained 3 bases not matched to a gene. The CDR3 spans 12 residues. The source of the sample is a study of CD8 T cells in Susac syndrome. Regarding the study as a whole: The study's TCR sequencing and HLA analysis covered a relatively small number of individuals, and the study acknowledged this.

When the RNA was reverse transcribed, random hexamers were used with an input of roughly 0.45 to 1 ug. Across 54 Vbeta and 13 Jbeta, TCR beta CDR3 was amplified with immunoSEQ multiplex PCR. MiXCR, run by TCRdb on the immunoSEQ multiplex PCR reads, gives a single entry per CDR3 protein. This table has over 100,000 distinct CDR3 sequences, under 95% appearing once. In contrast to the negatively isolated CD8+ and CD4+ T cells, TEMRA cells were FACS-enriched. The rearrangement uses TRBV12-3 or TRBV12-4 and TRBJ1-1; TRBD1 matches at 7 bases. The sequenced sample consisted of CD8+ T cells from PBMCs. The sequence derives from a human donor in good health. DNA of the CDR3: TGTGCCAGCAGACGACAGGGTACTGAAGCTTTCTTT. Translated, it gives CASRRQGTEAFF.